The 26 T cell receptor beta chains below come from one sample, sequenced in a study of blood T cell repertoires in COVID-19. Sequenced by immunoSEQ multiplex PCR; TCRdb stores in-frame clones only, minus some. The table includes more than 65,000 clones, roughly 87% detected once. Source material: peripheral blood. The receptors come from a woman of 80 years or more with acute or convalescent COVID-19.

The genes are TRBV10-3 and TRBJ1-1; D unresolved. The CDR3 loop spans 13 amino acids. Per germline, CDR1 ENHRY and CDR2 SYGVKD. Trimming removed 6 bases at V and 4 bases at J, with 12 bases between. As DNA, the CDR3 is TGTGCCATCAGGGTCTCTAGAACCACTGAAGCTTTCTTT. It codes for CAIRVSRTTEAFF.

The CDR3 spells CASSLQRSGRGSYNEQFF. In DNA form, the CDR3 reads TGCGCCAGCAGCTTGCAAAGAAGCGGGAGGGGGTCCTACAATGAGCAGTTCTTC. The genes are TRBV5-1 and TRBJ2-1, with 10 positions matching TRBD2. V trimming: 1 base; J trimming: 1 base; junction bases outside the gene matches: 8. The CDR3 is 18 residues long. Germline-derived CDR1 and CDR2 are SGHRS and YFSETQ.

This chain connects TRBV19 to TRBJ2-1; 7 nucleotides line up with TRBD1. The CDR3 is made up of 14 amino acids. Germline CDR1 reads LNHDA; CDR2 reads SQIVND (reference sequence). The V and J ends lost 10 bases and 6 bases, in that order; junction bases with no gene match: 12. The CDR3 DNA follows: TGTGCCACTTCGCTCCGGGACAGCCCCAATGAGCAGTTCTTC. Protein sequence: CATSLRDSPNEQFF.

This clone was detected once. This rearrangement joins TRBV6-2 or TRBV6-3 to TRBJ2-7; 7 positions agree with TRBD2. Trimming at V came to 5 bases and at J to 2 bases, leaving 3 bases not matched to a gene. Germline CDR1 reads MNHEY; CDR2 reads SVGEGT. The CDR3 spans 13 residues. CDR3 region: CASSASGTYEQYF. As DNA, the CDR3 is TGTGCCAGCAGTGCGAGCGGGACCTACGAGCAGTACTTC.

The chain combines TRBV6-1 with TRBJ2-1, with a possible D match to TRBD1 (6 bases). The V end lost 1 base, the J end lost 4 bases, and 8 bases lay between the germline ends. This CDR3 is built from 14 residues. Per germline, CDR1 MNHNS and CDR2 SASEGT. The CDR3 region is CASSEVRGYNEQFF. The DNA of the CDR3 is TGTGCCAGCAGTGAAGTCAGGGGTTACAATGAGCAGTTCTTC.

This clone was counted a few times. This chain's CDR3 is CASSLSGTSGGVWEQFF. The CDR3 bases are TGTGCCAGCAGCTTATCCGGGACTAGCGGAGGGGTTTGGGAGCAGTTCTTC. This chain joins TRBV7-2 and TRBJ2-1; 11 nucleotides align to TRBD2. This CDR3 has 17 amino acids. With 2 bases clipped from V and 10 bases from J, the junction kept 13 bases outside the gene matches. Germline CDR1 is SGHTA and CDR2 is FQGNSA.

V usage is TRBV7-2 and J usage is TRBJ2-7; 11 nucleotides line up with TRBD2. Germline values: CDR1 SGHTA, CDR2 FQGNSA. Losses at the gene ends were 3 bases for V and 3 bases for J; bases not matched to a gene: 7. The CDR3 totals 16 residues. CDR3 amino acids: CASSFSPGTSGYEQYF. CDR3 DNA: TGTGCCAGCAGCTTTAGCCCCGGGACTAGCGGCTACGAGCAGTACTTC.

V is TRBV7-9 and J is TRBJ2-6, with TRBD2 matching 7 bases. The CDR3 sequence is 17 residues long. The V and J ends lost 1 base and 4 bases, in that order; junction bases with no gene match: 7. Germline CDR1 and CDR2: SEHNR and FQNEAQ (reference sequence). CDR3 DNA: TGTGCCAGCAGCTTAGTTCGGGGAGGGCCCGGGGCCAACGTCCTGACTTTC. Its translation: CASSLVRGGPGANVLTF. Full variable domain (rest looked up from reference TRBV7-9 and TRBJ2-6): DTGVSQNPRHKITKRGQNVTFRCDPISEHNRLYWYRQTLGQGPEFLTYFQNEAQLEKSRLLSDRFSAERPKGSFSTLEIQRTEQGDSAMYLCASSLVRGGPGANVLTFGAGSRLTVL.

This clone has a count of ten or more. The rearrangement links TRBV24-1 to TRBJ1-5, with 7 bases fitting TRBD1. Per the germline V gene, CDR1 is KGHDR and CDR2 is SFDVKD. Trimming at V came to 9 bases and at J to 0 bases, leaving 4 bases not matched to a gene. The CDR3 runs 14 residues. CDR3 DNA: TGTGCCACCTGGACAGGAAATAGCAATCAGCCCCAGCATTTT. Its translation: CATWTGNSNQPQHF.

The chain carries TRBV7-9 and TRBJ2-7; 12 bases are a match to TRBD2. This CDR3 is built from 15 residues. Germline CDR1 reads SEHNR; CDR2 reads FQNEAQ (reference sequence). The junction had 3 bases not matched to a gene; V was cut back by 1 base and J by 5 bases. CDR3 loop: CASSLGLAGVNEQYF. As DNA, the CDR3 is TGTGCCAGCAGCTTAGGACTAGCGGGAGTCAACGAGCAGTACTTC.

This chain connects TRBV6-2 or TRBV6-3 to TRBJ2-7, with TRBD1 matching over 11 bases. The CDR3 is 15 amino acids. V gave up 4 bases and J gave up 4 bases; unmatched junction bases: 6. Germline V gives CDR1 MNHEY, CDR2 SVGEGT. For the CDR3, the DNA is TGTGCCAGCAGTTGGACAGGGGGCGGTCTATACGAGCAGTACTTC. This sequence encodes CASSWTGGGLYEQYF.

This clone was observed many times. J is TRBJ2-7 and V is TRBV19; 14 nucleotides line up with TRBD2. This CDR3 has 16 residues. Germline loops: CDR1 LNHDA, CDR2 SQIVND (reference sequence). V lost 5 bases to trimming and J lost 6 bases; unmatched junction nucleotides: 9. The chain's CDR3 is CASSARLAGGPGEQYF. The CDR3 DNA reads as TGTGCCAGTAGTGCCCGACTAGCGGGAGGGCCGGGCGAGCAGTACTTC.

The count of this clone is one. The chain carries TRBV6-5 and TRBJ2-2; D may be TRBD2 (5 bases). CDR3 length equals 13 residues. The V gene lost 3 bases and the J gene lost 5 bases, with 7 bases spanning the gap. CDR1 is MNHEY and CDR2 is SVGAGI in the germline V gene. DNA of the CDR3: TGTGCCAGCAGTTATTGGGAGACCGGGGAGCTGTTTTTT. It codes for CASSYWETGELFF.

The chain uses TRBV24-1 and TRBJ2-5, with 8 bases aligning to TRBD1. Germline values: CDR1 KGHDR, CDR2 SFDVKD. The trim removed 3 bases at V and 4 bases at J, leaving 9 bases unmatched. The length of the CDR3 is 16 residues. The chain's CDR3 is CATSDIRTGRGETQYF. The CDR3 nucleotides are TGTGCCACCAGTGATATCCGGACAGGGCGGGGAGAGACCCAGTACTTC.

The chain joins TRBV11-2 to TRBJ2-7; 7 bases align to TRBD1. The CDR3 contains 18 residues. Per germline, CDR1 SGHAT and CDR2 FQNNGV. J gave up 5 bases and V 3 bases, and 19 bases lay outside the gene matches. The CDR3 nucleotides are TGTGCCAGCAGCTTTCCTGGGACAGTCTCGCTAGGGATGGACGAGCAGTACTTC. It translates to CASSFPGTVSLGMDEQYF. The full variable domain, in which reference TRBV11-2 and TRBJ2-7 provide the parts outside the CDR3, is EAGVAQSPRYKIIEKRQSVAFWCNPISGHATLYWYQQILGQGPKLLIQFQNNGVVDDSQLPKDRFSAERLKGVDSTLKIQPAKLEDSAVYLCASSFPGTVSLGMDEQYFGPGTRLTVT.

This clone was seen more than once but under ten times. This sequence joins TRBV6-6 and TRBJ2-1; the match to TRBD1 covers 9 bases. The CDR3 is made up of 16 amino acids. V lost 3 bases to trimming and J lost 5 bases; unmatched junction nucleotides: 8. From germline, CDR1 is MNHNY and CDR2 SVGAGI (reference sequence). The CDR3 DNA reads as TGTGCCAGCAGTTATTGGAACAGGGGGCCCCACAATGAGCAGTTCTTC. Translated, it gives CASSYWNRGPHNEQFF.

The chain carries TRBV5-1 and TRBJ2-7, with 7 positions matching TRBD2. The V gene end was trimmed by 2 bases and the J gene end by 0 bases; junction bases not matched to a gene: 8. Per germline, CDR1 SGHRS and CDR2 YFSETQ. This CDR3 is built from 16 residues. The CDR3 here is CASSFDPAGTSYEQYF. The CDR3 bases are TGCGCCAGCAGCTTCGATCCAGCGGGAACCTCCTACGAGCAGTACTTC. The full variable domain, in which reference TRBV5-1 and TRBJ2-7 provide the parts outside the CDR3, is KAGVTQTPRYLIKTRGQQVTLSCSPISGHRSVSWYQQTPGQGLQFLFEYFSETQRNKGNFPGRFSGRQFSNSRSEMNVSTLELGDSALYLCASSFDPAGTSYEQYFGPGTRLTVT.

This sequence joins TRBV6-5 and TRBJ2-7; TRBD2 is a possible D gene (7 bases). CDR1 and CDR2 from the germline V gene are MNHEY and SVGAGI. CDR3 length: 15 residues. The V and J ends lost 2 bases and 0 bases respectively, with 11 bases between them. CDR3: CASSYVGGLSYEQYF. CDR3 nucleotides: TGTGCCAGCAGTTACGTGGGGGGGCTCTCCTACGAGCAGTACTTC.

The genes are TRBV5-1 and TRBJ1-1, with a possible D match to TRBD1 (6 bases). The CDR3 is 14 amino acids. Trimming took off 3 bases at V and 2 bases at J, with 11 bases between the two ends. CDR1 and CDR2 from the germline V gene are SGHRS and YFSETQ. Here the CDR3 reads CASSWGQGNTEAFF. In DNA, the CDR3 is TGCGCCAGCAGCTGGGGACAAGGTAACACTGAAGCTTTCTTT.

This sequence joins TRBV6-6 and TRBJ2-1; 12 bases match TRBD1. V lost 4 bases, J lost 9 bases, and 7 bases stayed unmatched. CDR3 size: 15 residues. Germline lookup yields CDR1 MNHNY and CDR2 SVGAGI (reference sequence). CDR3 sequence: CASSLPGQGAGEQFF. For the CDR3, the DNA is TGTGCCAGCAGTTTACCGGGACAGGGGGCAGGTGAGCAGTTCTTC.

This clone was observed a single time. The chain employs TRBV10-1 and TRBJ2-1; 7 bases are a match to TRBD2. Trimming removed 0 bases from V and 3 bases from J; junction bases left unmatched: 5. The CDR3 spans 16 residues. CDR1 WNHNN and CDR2 SYGVQD come from the germline V gene (reference sequence). The CDR3 sequence: CASSESGGSFYNEQFF. CDR3 nucleotide sequence: TGCGCCAGCAGTGAGTCTGGCGGGAGTTTCTACAATGAGCAGTTCTTC.

The chain is built from TRBV15 and TRBJ2-7; 10 bases match TRBD2. This CDR3 region has 14 residues. The germline V gene has CDR1 LNHNV and CDR2 YYDKDF (reference sequence). Trimming removed 1 base from V and 6 bases from J; junction bases left unmatched: 3. The CDR3 spells CATSRASGRGEQYF. The CDR3 region has the DNA TGTGCCACCAGCAGAGCTAGCGGGAGAGGCGAGCAGTACTTC.

The table lists this clone with a few counts. In DNA, the CDR3 is TGCAGCGGACAGGGGAGTGGGGCCAAAAACATTCAGTACTTC. Translating it yields CSGQGSGAKNIQYF. The V and J genes are TRBV29-1 and TRBJ2-4; 8 bases map to TRBD1. There are 14 residues in the CDR3. V shed 7 bases and J 1 base; nucleotides not matched to a gene: 6. Germline loops: CDR1 SQVTM, CDR2 ANQGSEA.

The V call is TRBV9, the J call TRBJ2-3; D remains unclear. The CDR3 is 14 amino acids. Germline CDR1 SGDLS, CDR2 YYNGEE. Trimming removed 3 bases from V and 1 base from J, with 9 bases in between. CDR3 in amino acids: CASSERHGTDTQYF. The DNA for the CDR3 is TGTGCCAGCAGCGAGCGCCATGGCACAGATACGCAGTATTTT.

This chain connects TRBV5-1 to TRBJ2-2, with 9 bases identical to TRBD1. Trimming at V came to 6 bases and at J to 7 bases, leaving 4 bases not matched to a gene. From germline, CDR1 is SGHRS and CDR2 YFSETQ. CDR3 length: 13 amino acids. The CDR3 nucleotides are TGCGCCAGCACCGGGACAGGGATCGGGGAGCTGTTTTTT. Its protein product is CASTGTGIGELFF.

The rearrangement joins TRBV7-6 to TRBJ2-1; 16 nucleotides line up with TRBD2. CDR1 SGHVS and CDR2 FNYEAQ come from the germline V gene. CDR3 length equals 16 residues. V was clipped by 1 base and J by 8 bases; unmatched bases: 2. CDR3 DNA: TGTGCCAGCAGCTTAGGGGGACTAGCGGGAGGGGATGAGCAGTTCTTC. It yields the protein CASSLGGLAGGDEQFF.